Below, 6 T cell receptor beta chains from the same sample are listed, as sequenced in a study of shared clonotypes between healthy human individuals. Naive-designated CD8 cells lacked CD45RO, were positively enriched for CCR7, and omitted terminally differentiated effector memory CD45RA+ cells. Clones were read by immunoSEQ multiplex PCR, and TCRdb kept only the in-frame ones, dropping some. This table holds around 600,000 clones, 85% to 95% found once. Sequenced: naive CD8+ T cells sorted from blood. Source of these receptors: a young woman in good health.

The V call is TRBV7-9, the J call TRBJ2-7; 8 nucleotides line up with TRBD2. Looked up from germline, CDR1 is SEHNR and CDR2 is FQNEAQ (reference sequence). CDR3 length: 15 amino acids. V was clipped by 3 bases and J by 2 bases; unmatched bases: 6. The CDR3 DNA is TGTGCCAGCAGCTTTAGCGGGGAGCTCACCTACGAGCAGTACTTC. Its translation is CASSFSGELTYEQYF.

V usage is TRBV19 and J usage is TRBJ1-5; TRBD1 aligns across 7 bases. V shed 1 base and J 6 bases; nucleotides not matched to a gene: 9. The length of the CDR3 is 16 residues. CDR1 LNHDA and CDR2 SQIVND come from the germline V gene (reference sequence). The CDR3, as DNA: TGTGCCAGTAGTATAGTACAGGGGAGGTATAGTCAGCCCCAGCATTTT. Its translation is CASSIVQGRYSQPQHF.

The CDR3 coding sequence is TGTGCCAGCAGCTCTGACAGGGAGTTCTCCTACAATGAGCAGTTCTTC. Its protein product is CASSSDREFSYNEQFF. The chain is built from TRBV13 and TRBJ2-1; 7 bases are shared with TRBD1. Unmatched junction bases numbered 6, after V lost 4 bases and J lost 0 bases. Germline assignment: CDR1 PRHDT and CDR2 FYEKMQ (reference sequence). This CDR3 is built from 16 residues.

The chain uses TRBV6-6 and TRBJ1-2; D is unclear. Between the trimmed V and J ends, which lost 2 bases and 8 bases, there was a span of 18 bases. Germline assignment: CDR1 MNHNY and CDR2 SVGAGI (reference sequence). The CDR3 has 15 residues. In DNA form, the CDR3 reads TGTGCCAGCAGTTACCTTAGAAAGGAGGTCTTAGGCTACACCTTC. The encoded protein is CASSYLRKEVLGYTF.

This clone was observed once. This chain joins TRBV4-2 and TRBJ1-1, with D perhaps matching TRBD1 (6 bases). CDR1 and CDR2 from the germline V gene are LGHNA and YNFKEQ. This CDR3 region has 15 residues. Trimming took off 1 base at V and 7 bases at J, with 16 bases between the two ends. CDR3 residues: CASSQVYREALEAFF. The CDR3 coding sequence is TGTGCCAGCAGCCAAGTGTACAGGGAGGCCCTTGAAGCTTTCTTT.

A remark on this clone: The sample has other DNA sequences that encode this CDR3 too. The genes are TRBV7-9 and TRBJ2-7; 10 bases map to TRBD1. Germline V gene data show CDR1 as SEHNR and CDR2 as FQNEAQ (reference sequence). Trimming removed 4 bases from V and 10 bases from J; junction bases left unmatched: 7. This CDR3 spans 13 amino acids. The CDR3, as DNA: TGTGCCAGCAGCTCCCGGGACAGGGGAGAACAGTACTTC. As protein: CASSSRDRGEQYF.